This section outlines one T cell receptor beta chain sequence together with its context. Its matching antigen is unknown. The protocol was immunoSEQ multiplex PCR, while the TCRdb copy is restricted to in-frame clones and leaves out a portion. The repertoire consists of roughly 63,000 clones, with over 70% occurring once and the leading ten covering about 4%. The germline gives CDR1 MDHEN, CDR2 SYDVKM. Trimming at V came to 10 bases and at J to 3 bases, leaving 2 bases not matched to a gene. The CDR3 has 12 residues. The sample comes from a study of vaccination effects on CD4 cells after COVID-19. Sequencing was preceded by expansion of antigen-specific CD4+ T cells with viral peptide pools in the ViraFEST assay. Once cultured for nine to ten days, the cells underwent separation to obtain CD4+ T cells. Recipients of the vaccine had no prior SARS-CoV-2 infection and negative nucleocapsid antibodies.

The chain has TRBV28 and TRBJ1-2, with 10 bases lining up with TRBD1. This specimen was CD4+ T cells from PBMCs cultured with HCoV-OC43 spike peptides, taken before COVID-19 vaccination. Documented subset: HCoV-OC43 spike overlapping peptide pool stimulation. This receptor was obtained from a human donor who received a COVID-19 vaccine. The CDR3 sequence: CATGQGDYGYTF. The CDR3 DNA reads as TGTGCCACCGGACAGGGGGACTATGGCTACACCTTC.